This record looks at one T cell receptor beta chain sequence and its context. In the authors' workflow: Reference gene primers were amplified, and this amplification served to estimate nucleated cell counts. The method was immunoSEQ multiplex PCR; TCRdb's version includes in-frame clones alone and lacks a portion of them. V, J and clone size reflect that table, while D and trimming were determined from the DNA. The sample holds under 500,000 clones, approximately 90% seen once. The data belong to a study of blood T cell repertoires in COVID-19. On the study more broadly: Specimens from acute and convalescent COVID-19 originated in the United States, Italy and Spain. From T cells, B-cell-depleted T cells, or PBMCs came the material, which was cDNA or gDNA.

The specimen was peripheral blood. The sequence was collected from a woman in her twenties or thirties with acute or convalescent COVID-19.

CDR3 in amino acids: CASSPRDRGQETQYF. The CDR3 DNA follows: TGTGCCAGCAGCCCCCGGGACAGGGGCCAAGAGACCCAGTACTTC. V gene TRBV9 combines with J gene TRBJ2-5; 10 bases map to TRBD1. The germline CDR1 and CDR2 sequences are SGDLS and YYNGEE. J was trimmed by 1 base and V by 4 bases; bases with no gene match: 4. The CDR3 consists of 15 residues. The full variable domain, rest sourced from reference TRBV9 and TRBJ2-5, is DSGVTQTPKHLITATGQRVTLRCSPRSGDLSVYWYQQSLDQGLQFLIQYYNGEERAKGNILERFSAQQFPDLHSELNLSSLELGDSALYFCASSPRDRGQETQYFGPGTRLLVL.